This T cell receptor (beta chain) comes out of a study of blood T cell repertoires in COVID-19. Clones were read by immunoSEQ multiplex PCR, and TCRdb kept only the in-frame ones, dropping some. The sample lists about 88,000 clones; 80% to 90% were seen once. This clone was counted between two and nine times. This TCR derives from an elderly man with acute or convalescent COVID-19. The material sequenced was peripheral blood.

The DNA for the CDR3 is TGTGCCAGCAGCGCCACAAACACCGGGGAGCTGTTTTTT. It translates to CASSATNTGELFF. V gene TRBV9 combines with J gene TRBJ2-2; D not certain. The CDR3 sequence is 13 residues long. Deletions cut 3 bases from V and 2 bases from J, with 5 bases between. Germline assignment: CDR1 SGDLS and CDR2 YYNGEE.